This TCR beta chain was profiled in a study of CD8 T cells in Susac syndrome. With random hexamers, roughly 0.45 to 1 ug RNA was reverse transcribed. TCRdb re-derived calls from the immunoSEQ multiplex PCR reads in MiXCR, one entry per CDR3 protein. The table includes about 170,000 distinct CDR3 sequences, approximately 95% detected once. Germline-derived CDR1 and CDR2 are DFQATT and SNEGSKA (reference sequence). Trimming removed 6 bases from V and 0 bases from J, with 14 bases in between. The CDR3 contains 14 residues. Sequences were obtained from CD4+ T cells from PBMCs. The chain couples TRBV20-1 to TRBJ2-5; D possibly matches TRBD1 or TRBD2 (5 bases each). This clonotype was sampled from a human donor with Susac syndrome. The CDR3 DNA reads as TGCAGTGCCACCACCAGGGAGTACCAAGAGACCCAGTACTTC. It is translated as CSATTREYQETQYF.